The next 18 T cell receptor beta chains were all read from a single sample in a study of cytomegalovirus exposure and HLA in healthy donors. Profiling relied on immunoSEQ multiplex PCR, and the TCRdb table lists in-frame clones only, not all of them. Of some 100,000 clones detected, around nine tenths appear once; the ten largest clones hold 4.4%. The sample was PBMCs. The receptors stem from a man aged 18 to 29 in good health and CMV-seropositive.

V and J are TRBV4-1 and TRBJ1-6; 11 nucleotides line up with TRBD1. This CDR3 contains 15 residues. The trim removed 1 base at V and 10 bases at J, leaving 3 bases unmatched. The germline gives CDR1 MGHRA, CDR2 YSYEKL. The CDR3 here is CASSQGRDRGSPLHF. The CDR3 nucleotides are TGCGCCAGCAGCCAAGGGAGGGACAGGGGGTCACCCCTCCACTTT.

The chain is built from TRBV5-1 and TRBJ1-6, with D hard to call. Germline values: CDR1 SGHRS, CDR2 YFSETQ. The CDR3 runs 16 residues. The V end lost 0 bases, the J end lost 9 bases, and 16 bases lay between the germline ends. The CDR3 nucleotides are TGCGCCAGCAGCTTGGGGGCCGGTTCGGGGATTTCACCCCTCCACTTT. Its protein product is CASSLGAGSGISPLHF. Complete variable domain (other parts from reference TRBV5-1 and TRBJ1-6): KAGVTQTPRYLIKTRGQQVTLSCSPISGHRSVSWYQQTPGQGLQFLFEYFSETQRNKGNFPGRFSGRQFSNSRSEMNVSTLELGDSALYLCASSLGAGSGISPLHFGNGTRLTVT.

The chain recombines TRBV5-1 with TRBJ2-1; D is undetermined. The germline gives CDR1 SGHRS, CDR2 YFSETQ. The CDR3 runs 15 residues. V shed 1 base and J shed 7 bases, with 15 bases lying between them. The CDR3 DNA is TGCGCCAGCAGCTTGACTTCAGTTACTATTAATGAGCAGTTCTTC. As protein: CASSLTSVTINEQFF.

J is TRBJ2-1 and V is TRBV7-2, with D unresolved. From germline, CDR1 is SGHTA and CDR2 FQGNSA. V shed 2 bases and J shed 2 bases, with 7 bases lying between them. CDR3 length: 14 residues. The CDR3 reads CASSLSPAYNEQFF. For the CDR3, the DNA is TGTGCCAGCAGCTTAAGCCCGGCCTACAATGAGCAGTTCTTC.

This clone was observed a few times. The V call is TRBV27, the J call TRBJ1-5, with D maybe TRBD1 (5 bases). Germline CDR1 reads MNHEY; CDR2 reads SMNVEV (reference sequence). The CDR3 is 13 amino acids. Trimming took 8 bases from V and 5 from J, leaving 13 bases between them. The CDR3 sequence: CASGGAVHQPQHF. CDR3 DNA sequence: TGTGCCAGCGGTGGGGCAGTACATCAGCCCCAGCATTTT.

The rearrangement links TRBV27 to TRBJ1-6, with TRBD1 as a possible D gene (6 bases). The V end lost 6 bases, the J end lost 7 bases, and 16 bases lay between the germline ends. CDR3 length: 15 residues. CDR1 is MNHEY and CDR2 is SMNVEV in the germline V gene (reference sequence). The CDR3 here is CASRLTGLRNSPLHF. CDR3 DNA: TGTGCCAGCAGGTTAACAGGGTTACGGAATTCACCCCTCCACTTT.

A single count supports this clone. The CDR3 loop is CASSSLAGVYNEQFF. Here the CDR3 DNA reads TGTGCCAGCAGCTCACTAGCGGGGGTTTACAATGAGCAGTTCTTC. The rearrangement uses TRBV6-6 and TRBJ2-1, with 11 positions matching TRBD2. J gave up 4 bases and V 6 bases, and 5 bases lay outside the gene matches. Looked up from germline, CDR1 is MNHNY and CDR2 is SVGAGI (reference sequence). The CDR3 length is 15 residues.

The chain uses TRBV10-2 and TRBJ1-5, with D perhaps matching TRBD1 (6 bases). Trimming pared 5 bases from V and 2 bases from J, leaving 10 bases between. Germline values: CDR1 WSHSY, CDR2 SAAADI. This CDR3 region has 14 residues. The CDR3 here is CASSLAGGNQPQHF. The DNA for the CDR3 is TGCGCCAGCAGTCTCGCAGGGGGCAATCAGCCCCAGCATTTT.

The CDR3 protein is CASSSLTGGASGNTIYF. DNA for the CDR3: TGTGCCAGCAGCTCTTTAACAGGGGGTGCCTCTGGAAACACCATATATTTT. V usage is TRBV7-9 and J usage is TRBJ1-3; 8 nucleotides align to TRBD1. Germline lookup yields CDR1 SEHNR and CDR2 FQNEAQ (reference sequence). CDR3 length equals 17 residues. The V gene end was trimmed by 4 bases and the J gene end by 0 bases; junction bases not matched to a gene: 8.

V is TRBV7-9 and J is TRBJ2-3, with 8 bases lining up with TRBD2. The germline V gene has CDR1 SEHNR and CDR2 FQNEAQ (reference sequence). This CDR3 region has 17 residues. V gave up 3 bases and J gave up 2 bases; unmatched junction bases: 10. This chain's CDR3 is CASSFGSDSGDTDTQYF. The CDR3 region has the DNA TGTGCCAGCAGCTTTGGGTCGGATAGCGGGGACACAGATACGCAGTATTTT.

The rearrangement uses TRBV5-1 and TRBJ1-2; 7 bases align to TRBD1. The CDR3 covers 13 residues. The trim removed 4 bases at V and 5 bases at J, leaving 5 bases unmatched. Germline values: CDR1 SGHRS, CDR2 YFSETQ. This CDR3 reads CASSVTGDYGYTF. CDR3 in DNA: TGCGCCAGCAGCGTAACAGGGGATTATGGCTACACCTTC. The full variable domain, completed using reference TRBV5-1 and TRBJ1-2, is KAGVTQTPRYLIKTRGQQVTLSCSPISGHRSVSWYQQTPGQGLQFLFEYFSETQRNKGNFPGRFSGRQFSNSRSEMNVSTLELGDSALYLCASSVTGDYGYTFGSGTRLTVV.

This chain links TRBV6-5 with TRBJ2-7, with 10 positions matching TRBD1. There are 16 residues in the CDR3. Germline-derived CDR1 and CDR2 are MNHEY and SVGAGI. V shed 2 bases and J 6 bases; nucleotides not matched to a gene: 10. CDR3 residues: CASSYLPGTGVFEQYF. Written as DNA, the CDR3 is TGTGCCAGCAGTTACCTTCCCGGGACAGGGGTTTTCGAGCAGTACTTC.

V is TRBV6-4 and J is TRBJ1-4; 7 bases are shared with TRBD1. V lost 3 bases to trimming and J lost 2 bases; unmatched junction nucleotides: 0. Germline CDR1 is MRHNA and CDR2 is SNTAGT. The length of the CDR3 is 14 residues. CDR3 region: CASSETGTNEKLFF. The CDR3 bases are TGTGCCAGCAGTGAGACAGGGACTAATGAAAAACTGTTTTTT.

The CDR3 reads CASSLSTRGSYEQYF. CDR3 coding DNA: TGTGCCAGCAGTTTGTCCACCCGGGGGTCCTACGAGCAGTACTTC. This chain joins TRBV27 and TRBJ2-7; a possible D gene is TRBD2 (6 bases). Trimming removed 3 bases from V and 1 base from J, with 13 bases in between. Germline CDR1 is MNHEY and CDR2 is SMNVEV (reference sequence). The CDR3 runs 15 residues.

CDR3 bases: TGTGCCAGCAGTTTGGGTCACAGGGGAGCTCAGCCCCAGCATTTT. Translation gives CASSLGHRGAQPQHF. The chain carries TRBV28 and TRBJ1-5, with 7 bases matching TRBD1. Germline loops: CDR1 MDHEN, CDR2 SYDVKM. With 3 bases clipped from V and 6 bases from J, the junction kept 8 bases outside the gene matches. This CDR3 region has 15 residues.

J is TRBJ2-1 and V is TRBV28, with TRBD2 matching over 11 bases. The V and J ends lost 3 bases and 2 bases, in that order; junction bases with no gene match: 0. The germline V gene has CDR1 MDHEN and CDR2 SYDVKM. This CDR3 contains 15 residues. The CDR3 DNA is TGTGCCAGCAGTTTTAGCGGGGGGGCCTACAATGAGCAGTTCTTC. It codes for CASSFSGGAYNEQFF. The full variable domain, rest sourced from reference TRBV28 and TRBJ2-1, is DVKVTQSSRYLVKRTGEKVFLECVQDMDHENMFWYRQDPGLGLRLIYFSYDVKMKEKGDIPEGYSVSREKKERFSLILESASTNQTSMYLCASSFSGGAYNEQFFGPGTRLTVL.

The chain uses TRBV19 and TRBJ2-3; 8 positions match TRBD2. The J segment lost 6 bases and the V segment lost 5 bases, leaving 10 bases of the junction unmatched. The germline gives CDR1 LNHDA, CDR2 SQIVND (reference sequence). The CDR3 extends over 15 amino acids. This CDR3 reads CASSASGGVGDTQYF. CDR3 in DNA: TGTGCCAGTAGTGCGAGCGGGGGAGTTGGGGATACGCAGTATTTT.

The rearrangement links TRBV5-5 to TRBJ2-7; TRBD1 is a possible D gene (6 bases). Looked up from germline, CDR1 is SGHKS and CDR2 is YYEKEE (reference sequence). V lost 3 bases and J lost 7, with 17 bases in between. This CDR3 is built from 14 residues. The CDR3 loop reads CASSSPTGLEEQYF. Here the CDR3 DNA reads TGTGCCAGCAGCTCGCCGACAGGACTGGAAGAGCAGTACTTC.